This TCR beta chain was identified during a study of blood T cell repertoires in COVID-19. Overall study context: Acute and convalescent COVID-19 samples came from the United States, Italy and Spain. From T cells, B-cell-depleted T cells, or PBMCs came the material, which was cDNA or gDNA.

The CDR3 has 12 residues. Germline V gives CDR1 MNHNY, CDR2 SVGAGI (reference sequence). Trimming took off 2 bases at V and 11 bases at J, with 12 bases between the two ends. In the study's own analysis: The assay estimated nucleated cells by amplifying reference gene primers. Some clones are missing from TCRdb's copy, which holds only in-frame ones; the method was immunoSEQ multiplex PCR. The V and J calls and clone size were taken over from that table, and D and trimming were inferred from the DNA. The sample includes roughly 160,000 clones, about 88% of them seen just once. The clonotype was recovered from a man in his 60s with acute or convalescent COVID-19. The rearrangement uses TRBV6-6 and TRBJ1-1; no clear D gene. Sequencing was performed on peripheral blood. The CDR3 DNA reads as TGTGCCAGCAGTTACGAGGGTAACGGGGCTTTCTTT. The encoded protein is CASSYEGNGAFF.